The clone carrying this T cell receptor beta chain is deemed medium-sized. TCRdb's copy holds only in-frame clones and misses some; the assay was immunoSEQ multiplex PCR. The sample yields about 200,000 clones, roughly 80% seen once. These data originate in a study of blood T cell repertoires in COVID-19. The CDR3 spans 15 residues. V lost 3 bases to trimming and J lost 0 bases; unmatched junction nucleotides: 4. Germline values: CDR1 DFQATT, CDR2 SNEGSKA (reference sequence). The material sequenced was PBMCs or T cells enriched from blood (not recorded which). The sequence derives from a man in his forties or fifties who had recovered from COVID-19. This sequence joins TRBV20-1 and TRBJ1-3, with 8 bases identical to TRBD1. CDR3 nucleotide sequence: TGCAGTGCTAGTAGGACAGGGCGCTCTGGAAACACCATATATTTT. Translation: CSASRTGRSGNTIYF.